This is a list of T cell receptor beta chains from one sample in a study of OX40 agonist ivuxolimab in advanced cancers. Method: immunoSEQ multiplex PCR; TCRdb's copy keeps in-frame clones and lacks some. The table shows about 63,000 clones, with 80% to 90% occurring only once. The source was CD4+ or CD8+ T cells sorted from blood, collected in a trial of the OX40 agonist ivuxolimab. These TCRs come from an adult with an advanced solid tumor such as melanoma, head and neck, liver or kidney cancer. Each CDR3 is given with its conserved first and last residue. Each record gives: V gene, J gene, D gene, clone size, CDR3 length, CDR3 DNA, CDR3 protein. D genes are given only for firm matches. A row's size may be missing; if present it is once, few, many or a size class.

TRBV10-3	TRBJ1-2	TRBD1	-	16	TGTGCCATCAGGCCTACCCGGGACAGGGGAGGTAGCGGCTACACCTTC	CAIRPTRDRGGSGYTF
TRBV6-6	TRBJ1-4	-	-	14	TGTGCCAGCAGGCAACAGGGTTCTAATGAAAAACTGTTTTTT	CASRQQGSNEKLFF
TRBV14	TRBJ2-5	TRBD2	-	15	TGTGCCAGCAGCCAACTAGCGGGGGTCCAAGAGACCCAGTACTTC	CASSQLAGVQETQYF
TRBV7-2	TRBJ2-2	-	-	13	TGTGCCAGCAGCTTAGCTGGGCCCGGGGAGCTGTTTTTT	CASSLAGPGELFF
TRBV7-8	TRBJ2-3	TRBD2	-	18	TGTGCCAGCAGCTTAGCCGTTAGCGGGGGGTTTAGCACAGATACGCAGTATTTT	CASSLAVSGGFSTDTQYF
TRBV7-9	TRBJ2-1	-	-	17	TGTGCCAGCAGCCTATACTCATGGGCGCAGGGCGGCAATGAGCAGTTCTTC	CASSLYSWAQGGNEQFF
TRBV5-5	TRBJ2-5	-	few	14	TGTGCCAGCAGACGGGACTTAGCCGGAGAGACCCAGTACTTC	CASRRDLAGETQYF
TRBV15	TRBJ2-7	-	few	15	TGTGCCACCAGCAGAGAGGATTTTACCTCCTACGAGCAGTACTTC	CATSREDFTSYEQYF
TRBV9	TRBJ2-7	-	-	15	TGTGCCAGCAGCAGATGGGGGGACACTACCTACGAGCAGTACTTC	CASSRWGDTTYEQYF
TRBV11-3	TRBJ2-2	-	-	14	TGTGCCAGCAGCTTAGAGGCTAACACCGGGGAGCTGTTTTTT	CASSLEANTGELFF
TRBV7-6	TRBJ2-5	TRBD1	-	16	TGTGCCAGCAGCTACCAGACCGGGACAGGGAAAGAGACCCAGTACTTC	CASSYQTGTGKETQYF
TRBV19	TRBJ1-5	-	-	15	TGTGCCAGTAGTCCGCGGACGGATAGCAATCAGCCCCAGCATTTT	CASSPRTDSNQPQHF
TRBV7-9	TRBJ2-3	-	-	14	TGTGCCAGCAGCCCCCTCGGGGGCCCAGATACGCAGTATTTT	CASSPLGGPDTQYF
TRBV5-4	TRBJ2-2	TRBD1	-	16	TGTGCCAGCAGCTTTATGACAGGGGGTTTCACCGGGGAGCTGTTTTTT	CASSFMTGGFTGELFF
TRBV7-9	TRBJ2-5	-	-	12	TGTGCCAGCAGCTCCCAGAAGGAGACCCAGTACTTC	CASSSQKETQYF
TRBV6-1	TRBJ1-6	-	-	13	TGTGCCAGCAGTGAATTTCGAACGACACCCCTCCACTTT	CASSEFRTTPLHF
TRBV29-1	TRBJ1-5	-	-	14	TGCAGCGTTGCAATCCGGGGGGTTAACCAGCCCCAGCATTTT	CSVAIRGVNQPQHF
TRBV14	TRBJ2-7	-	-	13	TGTGCCAGCTCTAGGAGACAAGGTTACGAGCAGTACTTC	CASSRRQGYEQYF
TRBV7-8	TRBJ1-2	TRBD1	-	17	TGTGCCAGCAGCTTAATAGGCGGGGCCGGACAGGGCCGGGGCTACACCTTC	CASSLIGGAGQGRGYTF
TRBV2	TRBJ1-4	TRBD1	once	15	TGTGCCAGTTTCCGACAGGGATACACTAATGAAAAACTGTTTTTT	CASFRQGYTNEKLFF
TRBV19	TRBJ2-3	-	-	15	TGTGCCAGTACCAGAAGGGGGACCACCACAGATACGCAGTATTTT	CASTRRGTTTDTQYF
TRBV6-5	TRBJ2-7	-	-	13	TGTGCCAGCAGTATTATGTCCTCCTACGAGCAGTACTTC	CASSIMSSYEQYF
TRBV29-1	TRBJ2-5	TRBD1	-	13	TGCAGCTTTCACAGGGGGTGGGGAGAGACCCAGTACTTC	CSFHRGWGETQYF
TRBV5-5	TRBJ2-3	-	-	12	TGTGCCAGCACCCTACGGAGTTATACGCAGTATTTT	CASTLRSYTQYF
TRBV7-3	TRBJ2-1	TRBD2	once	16	TGTGCCAGCAGCTTAAGGGACCCTACTAGCGATAGTGAGCAGTTCTTC	CASSLRDPTSDSEQFF
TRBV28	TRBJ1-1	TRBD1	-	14	TGTGCCAGCAGTTTCATGGCGGGAAACAGGGGAGCTTTCTTT	CASSFMAGNRGAFF
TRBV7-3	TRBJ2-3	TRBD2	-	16	TGTGCCAGCAGCTTCAAAGCGGGAGAGGGATCAGATACGCAGTATTTT	CASSFKAGEGSDTQYF
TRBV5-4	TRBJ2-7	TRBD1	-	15	TGTGCCAGCAGTCTACCTTCGACAGGGAGTTACGAGCAGTACTTC	CASSLPSTGSYEQYF
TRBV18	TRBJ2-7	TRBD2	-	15	TGTGCCAGCTCGGGCGGACTAGCGGACTCCTACGAGCAGTACTTC	CASSGGLADSYEQYF
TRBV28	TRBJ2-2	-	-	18	TGTGCCAGCAGCCCCTGGATCGGAGAACTATCGGGCACCGGGGAGCTGTTTTTT	CASSPWIGELSGTGELFF
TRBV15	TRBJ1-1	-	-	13	TGTGCCACCAGCAGACAGCGGAGGACTGAAGCTTTCTTT	CATSRQRRTEAFF
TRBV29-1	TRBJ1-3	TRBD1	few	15	TGCAGCGTTGGGGGGAGACAGGGGGTTGCGAACACCATATATTTT	CSVGGRQGVANTIYF
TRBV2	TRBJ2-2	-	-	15	TGTGCCAGCAGTGAAGCGCTCAGAAACACCGGGGAGCTGTTTTTT	CASSEALRNTGELFF
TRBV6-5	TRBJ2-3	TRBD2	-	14	TGTGCCAGCAAGGTGCGGGAGGTAACAGATACGCAGTATTTT	CASKVREVTDTQYF
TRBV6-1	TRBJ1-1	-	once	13	TGTGCCAGCAGACTGAACCACAGGGTGCGAGCTTTCTTT	CASRLNHRVRAFF
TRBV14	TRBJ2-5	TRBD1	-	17	TGTGCCAGCAGCCAAGAAAAACTCTTGACAGGGAAGGAGACCCAGTACTTC	CASSQEKLLTGKETQYF
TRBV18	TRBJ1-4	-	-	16	TGTGCCAGCTCACTTCTACACGGGGGAAGTAATGAAAAACTGTTTTTT	CASSLLHGGSNEKLFF
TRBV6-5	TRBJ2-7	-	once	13	TGTGCCAGCAGTTACGTGCGGGGAAACGAGCAGTACTTC	CASSYVRGNEQYF
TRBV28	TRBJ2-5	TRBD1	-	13	TGTGCCAGTATACAGGGGGATGGGGAGACCCAGTACTTC	CASIQGDGETQYF
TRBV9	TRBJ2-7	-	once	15	TGTGCCAGCAGCGTATCCCCGGGAGAACCCTACGAGCAGTACTTC	CASSVSPGEPYEQYF
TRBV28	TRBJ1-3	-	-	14	TGTGCCAGCAGCCGGGGCAACTCTGGAAACACCATATATTTT	CASSRGNSGNTIYF
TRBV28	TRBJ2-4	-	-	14	TGTGCCAGCAGTGGAGGGGGAGCCAAAAACATTCAGTACTTC	CASSGGGAKNIQYF
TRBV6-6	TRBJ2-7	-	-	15	TGTGCCAGCAGTTATCCGGGGCAGGGGAACCACGAGCAGTACTTC	CASSYPGQGNHEQYF
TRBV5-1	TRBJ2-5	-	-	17	TGCGCCAGCAGCTCGGGGTCCACCAGGGGTATGGAGGAGACCCAGTACTTC	CASSSGSTRGMEETQYF
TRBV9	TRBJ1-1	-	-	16	TGTGCCAGCAGCACCTCGGTGGGCGGGGTATGGACTGAAGCTTTCTTT	CASSTSVGGVWTEAFF
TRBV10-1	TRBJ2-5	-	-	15	TGCGCCAGCAGGGGGGGACCCAAAACCCAAGAGACCCAGTACTTC	CASRGGPKTQETQYF
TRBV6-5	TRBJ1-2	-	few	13	TGTGCCAGCCGCGCCTCCGCGAACTATGGCTACACCTTC	CASRASANYGYTF
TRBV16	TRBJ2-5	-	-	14	TGTGCCAGCAGCCAATCGAGGTACCAAGAGACCCAGTACTTC	CASSQSRYQETQYF
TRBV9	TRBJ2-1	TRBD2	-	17	TGTGCCAGCAGCGCAGGGACTAGCGGGAGGCGTGGCAATGAGCAGTTCTTC	CASSAGTSGRRGNEQFF
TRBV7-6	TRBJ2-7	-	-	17	TGTGCCAGCAGCCCGACCCACGGGGCCTACAGCACATACGAGCAGTACTTC	CASSPTHGAYSTYEQYF
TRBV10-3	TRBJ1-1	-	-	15	TGTGCCATCAGTGAGTCGATTACTAGGAACACTGAAGCTTTCTTT	CAISESITRNTEAFF